These 20 T cell receptor beta chains share one sample of origin, sequenced in a study of identical twins (dated by TCRdb to the mid-2010s). The library was obtained by 5' RACE. This sample was sequenced with an Illumina HiSeq 2000. TCRdb trimmed public reads at Q25 via fastp, called clones via MiXCR and kept in-frame beta chains. Rows with a matching CDR3 protein are joined into one entry that keeps the most common DNA and genes. In all, the sample holds 450,000 or so distinct CDR3 sequences, and around 14% of those were seen once. Approximately 0.52% of the sample comes from the top ten. These data also featured in a second study, about yellow fever vaccine responses in identical twins.

The source material was CD4+ T cells sorted from blood. These TCRs come from a woman between 18 and 30 years old in good health.

J is TRBJ1-2 and V is TRBV29-1; 11 nucleotides match TRBD1. V shed 4 bases and J 7 bases; nucleotides not matched to a gene: 5. The CDR3 totals 13 residues. Germline loops: CDR1 SQVTM, CDR2 ANQGSEA. The CDR3 protein is CSVAGTGGGGYTF. CDR3 coding DNA: TGCAGCGTTGCCGGGACAGGGGGTGGTGGCTACACCTTC.

The gene calls are TRBV6-2 or TRBV6-3 and TRBJ2-1; TRBD2 agrees at 12 bases. The CDR3 is 19 residues long. Unmatched junction bases numbered 16, after V lost 4 bases and J lost 6 bases. Germline CDR1 and CDR2: MNHEY and SVGEGT. CDR3 sequence reads: CASSFFPASGRGKSNEQFF. The DNA for the CDR3 is TGTGCCAGCAGTTTCTTCCCGGCTAGCGGGAGGGGGAAGAGCAATGAGCAGTTCTTC.

This clonotype has just a few counts. The gene calls are TRBV20-1 and TRBJ2-3; D uncertain. V lost 6 bases to trimming and J lost 1 base, with 14 bases between them. The CDR3 runs 14 residues. CDR1 DFQATT and CDR2 SNEGSKA come from the germline V gene (reference sequence). CDR3 nucleotides: TGCAGTGCCCTAGGGCCTGATGGCACAGATACGCAGTATTTT. Translating it yields CSALGPDGTDTQYF.

The table lists this clonotype with a few counts. The gene calls are TRBV20-1 and TRBJ2-1; TRBD1 aligns across 10 bases. CDR3 length equals 13 residues. The germline gives CDR1 DFQATT, CDR2 SNEGSKA (reference sequence). V lost 6 bases, J lost 6 bases, and 5 bases stayed unmatched. CDR3 bases: TGCAGTGCGCCAGGACAGGGGGGCAATGAGCAGTTCTTC. As protein: CSAPGQGGNEQFF.

V is TRBV29-1 and J is TRBJ2-5, with TRBD1 as a possible D gene (5 bases). The germline V and J ends were trimmed by 4 bases and 2 bases, with 11 bases remaining between them. The CDR3 extends over 13 amino acids. The V gene's germline CDR1 is SQVTM and CDR2 ANQGSEA. The DNA for the CDR3 is TGCAGCGTTGTGCAGGGAAAACAAGAGACCCAGTACTTC. It is translated as CSVVQGKQETQYF. The full variable domain, completed using reference TRBV29-1 and TRBJ2-5, is SAVISQKPSRDICQRGTSLTIQCQVDSQVTMMFWYRQQPGQSLTLIATANQGSEATYESGFVIDKFPISRPNLTFSTLTVSNMSPEDSSIYLCSVVQGKQETQYFGPGTRLLVL.

This clonotype occurred many times. The chain is built from TRBV5-1 and TRBJ2-7; D not certain. Between the trimmed V and J ends, which lost 0 bases and 6 bases, there was a span of 7 bases. Germline V gene sequence: CDR1 SGHRS, CDR2 YFSETQ. The CDR3 has 12 residues. The DNA for the CDR3 is TGCGCCAGCAGCTTGGACTTGGGCGAGCAGTACTTC. Protein product: CASSLDLGEQYF.

CDR3 protein: CASSQERLAGHEQFF. The CDR3 DNA sequence: TGCGCCAGCAGCCAAGAGAGACTAGCGGGCCATGAGCAGTTCTTC. V usage is TRBV4-3 and J usage is TRBJ2-1; 10 positions match TRBD2. The ends lost 0 bases at V and 8 bases at J; junction bases unmatched: 4. The CDR3 loop spans 15 amino acids. Per the germline V gene, CDR1 is LGHNA and CDR2 is YSLEER.

The CDR3 DNA reads TGTGCCACCAGTGACCCTAGTAAACAGAGCGGGAGCTCCTACAATGAGCAGTTCTTC. It specifies CATSDPSKQSGSSYNEQFF. V gene TRBV24-1 combines with J gene TRBJ2-1, with 8 bases matching TRBD2. The CDR3 consists of 19 residues. Germline CDR1 KGHDR, CDR2 SFDVKD. Trimming removed 4 bases from V and 0 bases from J; junction bases left unmatched: 13.

The chain has TRBV12-3 or TRBV12-4 and TRBJ2-3; D ambiguous. With 1 base removed from V and 2 bases from J, the gap between germline ends came to 10 bases. The CDR3 runs 15 residues. The CDR3 loop reads CASSLGFGYTDTQYF. The CDR3 DNA follows: TGTGCCAGCAGTTTAGGTTTCGGGTACACAGATACGCAGTATTTT.

This clonotype has a count of ten or more. The genes are TRBV7-2 and TRBJ2-1; 12 bases fit TRBD2. This CDR3 has 16 residues. Germline CDR1 reads SGHTA; CDR2 reads FQGNSA. Trimming cost V 5 bases and J 3 bases; bases outside gene matches: 5. The CDR3 loop reads CASSLGLAGYYNEQFF. For the CDR3, the DNA is TGTGCCAGCAGCCTAGGACTAGCGGGGTACTACAATGAGCAGTTCTTC.

The chain is built from TRBV20-1 and TRBJ2-2, with TRBD2 identical over 9 bases. Germline V gene data show CDR1 as DFQATT and CDR2 as SNEGSKA (reference sequence). Trimming at V came to 2 bases and at J to 7 bases, leaving 17 bases not matched to a gene. The CDR3 contains 18 residues. CDR3 bases: TGCAGTGCTAGACAGGGTTGGGAGACTAGCGGCCGGGGCGGGGAGCTGTTTTTT. Its protein product is CSARQGWETSGRGGELFF.

This clonotype was detected a few times. The J gene is TRBJ2-3, the V gene TRBV20-1; 9 bases line up with TRBD2. The CDR3 runs 19 residues. V dropped 2 bases and J dropped 3; count of bases not matched to a gene: 18. Germline CDR1 and CDR2: DFQATT and SNEGSKA (reference sequence). CDR3 nucleotide sequence: TGCAGTGCTAGAAGGGGAGAGGCGGGGGGGCCAGGGGGGACAGATACGCAGTATTTT. As protein: CSARRGEAGGPGGTDTQYF.

The chain has TRBV12-3 or TRBV12-4 and TRBJ2-7; the match to TRBD1 covers 7 bases. This CDR3 is built from 15 residues. The V gene end was trimmed by 3 bases and the J gene end by 5 bases; junction bases not matched to a gene: 10. CDR3 coding DNA: TGTGCCAGCAGTTTGGGTCAGGGGGAAGGAAACGAGCAGTACTTC. Its protein is CASSLGQGEGNEQYF.

This clonotype appeared many times. The rearrangement joins TRBV2 to TRBJ2-1; D is ambiguous. The CDR3 length is 13 residues. Germline V gene lookup returns CDR1 SNHLY and CDR2 FYNNEI. Trimming took 4 bases from V and 6 from J, leaving 10 bases between them. CDR3 residues: CASSAALGNEQFF. The CDR3 DNA reads as TGTGCCAGCAGTGCGGCACTGGGCAATGAGCAGTTCTTC. The variable domain in full, completed from reference TRBV2 and TRBJ2-1, reads EPEVTQTPSHQVTQMGQEVILRCVPISNHLYFYWYRQILGQKVEFLVSFYNNEISEKSEIFDDQFSVERPDGSNFTLKIRSTKLEDSAMYFCASSAALGNEQFFGPGTRLTVL.

The V gene is TRBV20-1, the J gene TRBJ2-3; TRBD2 matches 10 bases. The CDR3 covers 15 residues. Looked up from germline, CDR1 is DFQATT and CDR2 is SNEGSKA (reference sequence). V lost 6 bases to trimming and J lost 2 bases; unmatched junction nucleotides: 8. Written as DNA, the CDR3 is TGCAGTGCCTCCCCCCTAGCGGGGGTCACAGATACGCAGTATTTT. Its translation: CSASPLAGVTDTQYF.

This clonotype was recorded at least ten times. The V and J genes are TRBV6-1 and TRBJ2-1, with D unresolved. The CDR3 loop spans 13 amino acids. From germline, CDR1 is MNHNS and CDR2 SASEGT. Trimming shortened V by 7 bases and J by 9 bases, and 16 bases separated the two germline ends. CDR3 sequence (DNA): TGTGCCAGCACCCCGCGCCAGTGGGGTGAGCAGTTCTTC. Amino acids: CASTPRQWGEQFF.

The genes are TRBV5-1 and TRBJ2-3, with TRBD1 matching over 9 bases. Per germline, CDR1 SGHRS and CDR2 YFSETQ. The junction had 7 bases not matched to a gene; V was cut back by 4 bases and J by 1 base. The CDR3 consists of 16 residues. For the CDR3, the DNA is TGCGCCAGCAGCCCCAGGGACAGGGAGGGCACAGATACGCAGTATTTT. Amino acid sequence: CASSPRDREGTDTQYF.

This clonotype was seen only a few times. This chain links TRBV19 with TRBJ2-1; perhaps D is TRBD1 or TRBD2 (5 bases each). The CDR3 consists of 14 residues. Germline V lookup: CDR1 LNHDA, CDR2 SQIVND (reference sequence). Trimming cost V 3 bases and J 9 bases, with 15 bases left between them. CDR3 amino acids: CASSIGAGLGEQFF. CDR3 DNA sequence: TGTGCCAGTAGTATCGGGGCAGGGCTAGGTGAGCAGTTCTTC.

There are a few counts of this clonotype. The chain recombines TRBV14 with TRBJ2-1, with D tentatively TRBD2 (5 bases). The ends were cut back, 4 bases at V and 3 bases at J, with 19 bases in the middle. CDR1 and CDR2 from the germline V gene are SGHDN and FVKESK. CDR3 length: 17 amino acids. The CDR3 DNA sequence: TGTGCCAGCAGCCTACCCCCACTGGCGGGCTACTACAATGAGCAGTTCTTC. This codes for CASSLPPLAGYYNEQFF.

This clonotype showed up just a few times. The V gene is TRBV12-3 or TRBV12-4, the J gene TRBJ2-1; 9 nucleotides match TRBD1. The CDR3 contains 15 residues. V was clipped by 4 bases and J by 4 bases; unmatched bases: 5. This chain's CDR3 is CASSSTGGLYNEQFF. The CDR3 DNA sequence: TGTGCCAGCAGTTCGACAGGGGGACTATACAATGAGCAGTTCTTC.